The sequence of this TCR beta chain was determined in a study of blood T cell repertoires in COVID-19. Trimming took 5 bases from V and 1 from J; bases not matched to a gene: 17. The CDR3 sequence is 19 residues long. CDR1 LNHDA and CDR2 SQIVND come from the germline V gene (reference sequence). TCRdb's copy holds only in-frame clones and misses some; the assay was immunoSEQ multiplex PCR. The table shows 200,000 to 250,000 clones, with around 87% occurring only once. The TCR originated in a young woman with acute COVID-19. Input material: PBMCs or T cells enriched from blood (not recorded which). The rearrangement joins TRBV19 to TRBJ2-3, with 8 bases lining up with TRBD2. The CDR3 bases are TGTGCCAGTAGTCGATATGGAGGCGGGGGGACGTCCCGCACAGATACGCAGTATTTT. It translates to CASSRYGGGGTSRTDTQYF.